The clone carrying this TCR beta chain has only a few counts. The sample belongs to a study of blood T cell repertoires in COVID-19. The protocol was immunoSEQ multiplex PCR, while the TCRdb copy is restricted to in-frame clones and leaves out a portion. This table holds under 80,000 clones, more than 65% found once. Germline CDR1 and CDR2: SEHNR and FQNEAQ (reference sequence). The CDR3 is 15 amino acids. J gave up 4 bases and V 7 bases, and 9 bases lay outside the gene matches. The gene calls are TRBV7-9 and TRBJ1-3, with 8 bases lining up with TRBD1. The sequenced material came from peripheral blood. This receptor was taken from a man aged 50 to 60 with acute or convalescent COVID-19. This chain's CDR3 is CASTTGGSVGNTIYF. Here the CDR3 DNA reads TGTGCCAGCACAACAGGGGGGTCGGTGGGAAACACCATATATTTT.